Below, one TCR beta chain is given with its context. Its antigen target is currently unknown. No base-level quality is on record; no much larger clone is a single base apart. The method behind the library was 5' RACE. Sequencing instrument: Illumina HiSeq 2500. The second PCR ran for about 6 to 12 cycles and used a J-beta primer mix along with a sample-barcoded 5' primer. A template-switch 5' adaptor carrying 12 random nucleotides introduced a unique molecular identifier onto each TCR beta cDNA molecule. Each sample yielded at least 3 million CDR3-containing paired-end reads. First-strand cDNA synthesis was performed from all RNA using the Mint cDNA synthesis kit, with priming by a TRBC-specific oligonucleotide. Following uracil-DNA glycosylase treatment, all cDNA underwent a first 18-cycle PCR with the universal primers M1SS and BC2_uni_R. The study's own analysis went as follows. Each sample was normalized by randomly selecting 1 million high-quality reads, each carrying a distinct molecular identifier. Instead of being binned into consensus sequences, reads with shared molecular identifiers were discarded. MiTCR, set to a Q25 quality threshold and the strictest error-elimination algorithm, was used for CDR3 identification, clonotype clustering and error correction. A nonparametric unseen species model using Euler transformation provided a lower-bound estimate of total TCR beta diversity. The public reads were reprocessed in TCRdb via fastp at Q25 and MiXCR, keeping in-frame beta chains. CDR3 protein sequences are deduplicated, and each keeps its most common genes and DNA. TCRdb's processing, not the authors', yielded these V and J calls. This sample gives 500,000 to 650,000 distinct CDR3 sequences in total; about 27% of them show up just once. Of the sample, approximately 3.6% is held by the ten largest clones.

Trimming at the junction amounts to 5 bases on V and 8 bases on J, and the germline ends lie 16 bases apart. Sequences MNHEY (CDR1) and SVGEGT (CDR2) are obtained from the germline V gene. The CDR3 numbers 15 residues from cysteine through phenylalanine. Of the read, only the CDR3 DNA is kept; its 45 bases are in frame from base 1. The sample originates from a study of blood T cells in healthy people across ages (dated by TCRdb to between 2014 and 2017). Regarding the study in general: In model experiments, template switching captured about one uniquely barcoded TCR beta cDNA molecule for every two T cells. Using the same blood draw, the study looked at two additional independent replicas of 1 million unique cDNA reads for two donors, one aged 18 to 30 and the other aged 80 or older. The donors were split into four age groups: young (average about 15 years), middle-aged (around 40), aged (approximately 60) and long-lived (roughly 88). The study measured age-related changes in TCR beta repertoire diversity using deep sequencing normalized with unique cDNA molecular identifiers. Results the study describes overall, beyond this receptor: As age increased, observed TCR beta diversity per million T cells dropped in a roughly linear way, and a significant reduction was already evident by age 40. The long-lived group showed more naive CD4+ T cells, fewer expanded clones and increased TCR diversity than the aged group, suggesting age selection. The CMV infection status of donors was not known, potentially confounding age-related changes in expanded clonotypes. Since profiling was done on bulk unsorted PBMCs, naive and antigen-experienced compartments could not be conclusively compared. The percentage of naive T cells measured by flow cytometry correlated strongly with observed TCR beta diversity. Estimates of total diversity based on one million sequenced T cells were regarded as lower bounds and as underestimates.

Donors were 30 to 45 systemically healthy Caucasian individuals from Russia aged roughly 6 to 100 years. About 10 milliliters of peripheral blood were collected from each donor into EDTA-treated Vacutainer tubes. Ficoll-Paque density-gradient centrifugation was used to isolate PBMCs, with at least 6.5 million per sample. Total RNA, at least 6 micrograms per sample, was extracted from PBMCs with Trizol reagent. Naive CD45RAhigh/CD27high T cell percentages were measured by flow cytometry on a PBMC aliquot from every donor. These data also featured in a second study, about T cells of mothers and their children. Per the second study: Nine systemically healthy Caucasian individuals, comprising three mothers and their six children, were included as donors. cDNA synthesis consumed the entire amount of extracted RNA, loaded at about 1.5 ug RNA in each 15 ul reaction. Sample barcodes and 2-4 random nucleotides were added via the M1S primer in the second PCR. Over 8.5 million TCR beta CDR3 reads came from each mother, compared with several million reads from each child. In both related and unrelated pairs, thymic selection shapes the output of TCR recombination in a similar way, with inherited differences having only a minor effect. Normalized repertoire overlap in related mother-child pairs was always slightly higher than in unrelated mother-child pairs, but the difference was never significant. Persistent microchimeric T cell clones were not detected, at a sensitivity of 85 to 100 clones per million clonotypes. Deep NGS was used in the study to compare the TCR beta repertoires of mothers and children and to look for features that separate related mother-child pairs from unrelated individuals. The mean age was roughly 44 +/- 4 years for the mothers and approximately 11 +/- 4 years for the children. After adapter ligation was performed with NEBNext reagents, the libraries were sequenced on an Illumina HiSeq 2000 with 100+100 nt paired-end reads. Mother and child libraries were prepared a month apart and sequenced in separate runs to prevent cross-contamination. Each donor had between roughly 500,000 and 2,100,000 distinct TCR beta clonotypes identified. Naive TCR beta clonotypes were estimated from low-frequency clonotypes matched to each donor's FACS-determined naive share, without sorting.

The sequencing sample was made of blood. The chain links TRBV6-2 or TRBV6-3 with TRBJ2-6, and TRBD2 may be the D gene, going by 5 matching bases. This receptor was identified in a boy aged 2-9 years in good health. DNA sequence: TGTGCCAGCAGTATTGACCCGAGGGCCACCAACGTCCTGACTTTC. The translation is CASSIDPRATNVLTF.